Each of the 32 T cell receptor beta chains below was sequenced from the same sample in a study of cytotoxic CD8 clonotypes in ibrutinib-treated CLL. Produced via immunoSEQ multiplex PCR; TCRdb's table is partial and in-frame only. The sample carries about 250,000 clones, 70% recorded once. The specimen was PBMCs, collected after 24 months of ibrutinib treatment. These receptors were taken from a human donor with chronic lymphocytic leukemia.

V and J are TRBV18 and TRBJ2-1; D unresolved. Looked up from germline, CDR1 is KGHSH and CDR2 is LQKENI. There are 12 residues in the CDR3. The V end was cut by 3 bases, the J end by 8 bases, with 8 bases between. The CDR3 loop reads CASSPSLYEQFF. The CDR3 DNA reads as TGTGCCAGCTCACCTTCTCTCTATGAGCAGTTCTTC.

The CDR3 DNA reads TGTGCCAGCAGTTCCGGGACTGAGCAGTTCTTC. This sequence encodes CASSSGTEQFF. The V call is TRBV27, the J call TRBJ2-1; the D gene could be TRBD1 or TRBD2 (5 bases each). The V end lost 4 bases, the J end lost 9 bases, and 7 bases lay between the germline ends. Germline CDR1 is MNHEY and CDR2 is SMNVEV (reference sequence). The CDR3 spans 11 residues.

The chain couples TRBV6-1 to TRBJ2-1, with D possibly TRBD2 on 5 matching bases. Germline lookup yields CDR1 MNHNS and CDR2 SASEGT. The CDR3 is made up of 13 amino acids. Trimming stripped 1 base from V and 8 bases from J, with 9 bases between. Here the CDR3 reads CASSEVLGDEQFF. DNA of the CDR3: TGTGCCAGCAGTGAAGTTTTGGGAGATGAGCAGTTCTTC.

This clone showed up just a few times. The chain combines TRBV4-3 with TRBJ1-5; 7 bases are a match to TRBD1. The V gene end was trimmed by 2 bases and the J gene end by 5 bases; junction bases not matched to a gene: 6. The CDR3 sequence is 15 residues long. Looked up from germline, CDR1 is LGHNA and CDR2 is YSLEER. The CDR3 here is CASSQNRDRDQPQHF. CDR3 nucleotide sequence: TGCGCCAGCAGCCAAAACCGGGACAGAGATCAGCCCCAGCATTTT.

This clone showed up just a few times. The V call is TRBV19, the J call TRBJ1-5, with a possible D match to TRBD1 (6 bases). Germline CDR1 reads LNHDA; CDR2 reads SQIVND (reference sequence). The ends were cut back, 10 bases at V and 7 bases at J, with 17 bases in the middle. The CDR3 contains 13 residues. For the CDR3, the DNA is TGTGCCATCAGCGGGACAAGGGGCCAGCCCCAGCATTTT. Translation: CAISGTRGQPQHF.

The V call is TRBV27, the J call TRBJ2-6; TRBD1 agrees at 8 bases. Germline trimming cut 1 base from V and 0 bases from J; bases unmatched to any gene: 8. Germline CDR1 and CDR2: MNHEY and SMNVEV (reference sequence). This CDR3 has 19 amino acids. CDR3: CASSLLRTGSISGANVLTF. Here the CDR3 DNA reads TGTGCCAGCAGTTTATTGAGGACAGGGAGCATCTCTGGGGCCAACGTCCTGACTTTC.

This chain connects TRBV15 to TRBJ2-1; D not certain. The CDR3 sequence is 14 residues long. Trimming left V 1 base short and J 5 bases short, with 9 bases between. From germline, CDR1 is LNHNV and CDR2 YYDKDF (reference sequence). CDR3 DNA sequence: TGTGCCACCAGCAGAGTGTCCCCCGACAATGAGCAGTTCTTC. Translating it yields CATSRVSPDNEQFF. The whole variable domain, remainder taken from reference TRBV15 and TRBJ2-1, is DAMVIQNPRYQVTQFGKPVTLSCSQTLNHNVMYWYQQKSSQAPKLLFHYYDKDFNNEADTPDNFQSRRPNTSFCFLDIRSPGLGDTAMYLCATSRVSPDNEQFFGPGTRLTVL.

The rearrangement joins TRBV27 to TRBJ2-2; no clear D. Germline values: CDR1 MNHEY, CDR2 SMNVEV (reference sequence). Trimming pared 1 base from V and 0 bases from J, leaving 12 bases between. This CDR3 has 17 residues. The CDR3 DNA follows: TGTGCCAGCAGTTTATTTATGGTTGGGGCGAACACCGGGGAGCTGTTTTTT. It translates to CASSLFMVGANTGELFF.

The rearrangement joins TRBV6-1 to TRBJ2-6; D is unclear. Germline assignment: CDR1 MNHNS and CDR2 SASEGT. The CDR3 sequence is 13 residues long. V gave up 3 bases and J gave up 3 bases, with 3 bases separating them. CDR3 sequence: CASSDSGANVLTF. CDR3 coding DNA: TGTGCCAGCAGTGATAGTGGGGCCAACGTCCTGACTTTC.

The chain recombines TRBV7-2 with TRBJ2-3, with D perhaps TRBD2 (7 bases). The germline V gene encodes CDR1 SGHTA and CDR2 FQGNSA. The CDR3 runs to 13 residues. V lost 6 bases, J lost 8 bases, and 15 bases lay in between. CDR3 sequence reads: CASSLGGAGTQYF. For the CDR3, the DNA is TGTGCCAGCAGTTTGGGGGGGGCAGGTACGCAGTATTTT.

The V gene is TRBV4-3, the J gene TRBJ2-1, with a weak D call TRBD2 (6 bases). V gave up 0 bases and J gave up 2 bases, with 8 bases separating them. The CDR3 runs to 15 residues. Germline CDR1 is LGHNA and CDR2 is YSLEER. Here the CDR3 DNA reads TGCGCCAGCAGCCAAGAAACGGGGGCCTACAATGAGCAGTTCTTC. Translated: CASSQETGAYNEQFF.

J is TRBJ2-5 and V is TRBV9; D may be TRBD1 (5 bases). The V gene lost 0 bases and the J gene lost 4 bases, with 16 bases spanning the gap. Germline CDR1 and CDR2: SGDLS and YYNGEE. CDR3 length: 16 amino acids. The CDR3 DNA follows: TGTGCCAGCAGCGTAGAGGCAGGGTATGCACCAGAGACCCAGTACTTC. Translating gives CASSVEAGYAPETQYF.

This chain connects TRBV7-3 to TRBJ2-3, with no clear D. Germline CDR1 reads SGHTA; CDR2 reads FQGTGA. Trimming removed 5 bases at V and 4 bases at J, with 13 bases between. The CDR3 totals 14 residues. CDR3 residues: CASSPLVSSDTQYF. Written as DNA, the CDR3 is TGTGCCAGCAGCCCCCTCGTTAGCTCAGATACGCAGTATTTT.

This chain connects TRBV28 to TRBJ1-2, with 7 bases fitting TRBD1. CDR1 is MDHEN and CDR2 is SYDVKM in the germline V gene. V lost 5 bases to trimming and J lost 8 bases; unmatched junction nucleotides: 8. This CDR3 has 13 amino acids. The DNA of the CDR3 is TGTGCCAGCAGTCTTGACAGGGTGGTAGGCTACACCTTC. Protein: CASSLDRVVGYTF.

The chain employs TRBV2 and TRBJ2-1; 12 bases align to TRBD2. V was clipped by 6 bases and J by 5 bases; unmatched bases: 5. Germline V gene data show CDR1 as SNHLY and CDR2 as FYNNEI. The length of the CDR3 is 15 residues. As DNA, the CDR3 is TGTGCCAGCAGAGCCGGACTAGCGGGAAACAATGAGCAGTTCTTC. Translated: CASRAGLAGNNEQFF.

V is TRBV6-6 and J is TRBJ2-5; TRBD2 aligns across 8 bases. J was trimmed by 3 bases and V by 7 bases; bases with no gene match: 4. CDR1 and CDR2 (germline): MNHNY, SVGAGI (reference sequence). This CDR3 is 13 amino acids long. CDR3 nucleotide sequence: TGTGCCAGCATCCTAGCGGGTGAAGAGACCCAGTACTTC. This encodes CASILAGEETQYF.

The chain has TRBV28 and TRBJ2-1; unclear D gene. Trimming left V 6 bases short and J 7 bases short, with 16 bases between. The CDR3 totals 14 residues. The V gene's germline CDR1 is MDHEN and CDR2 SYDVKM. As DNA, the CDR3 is TGTGCCAGCAGCTGGGATGGGGTTAATAATGAGCAGTTCTTC. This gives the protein CASSWDGVNNEQFF.

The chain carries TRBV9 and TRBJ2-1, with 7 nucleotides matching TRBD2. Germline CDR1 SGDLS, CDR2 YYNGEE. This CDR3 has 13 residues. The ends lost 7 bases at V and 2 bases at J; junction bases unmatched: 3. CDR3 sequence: CASGGGTYNEQFF. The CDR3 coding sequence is TGTGCCAGCGGGGGAGGGACCTACAATGAGCAGTTCTTC.

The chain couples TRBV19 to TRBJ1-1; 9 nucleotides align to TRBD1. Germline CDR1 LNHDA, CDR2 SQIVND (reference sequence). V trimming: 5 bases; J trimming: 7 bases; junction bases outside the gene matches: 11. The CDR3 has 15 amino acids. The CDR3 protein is CASSPYRQGGFEAFF. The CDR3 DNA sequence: TGTGCCAGTAGTCCCTACCGACAGGGGGGATTTGAAGCTTTCTTT.

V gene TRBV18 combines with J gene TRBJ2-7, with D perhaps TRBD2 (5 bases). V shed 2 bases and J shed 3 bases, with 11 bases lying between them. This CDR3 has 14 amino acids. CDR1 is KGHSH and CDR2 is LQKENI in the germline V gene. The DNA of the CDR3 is TGTGCCAGCTCACCAAGCGAGGGCTACTACGAGCAGTACTTC. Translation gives CASSPSEGYYEQYF.

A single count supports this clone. CDR3 residues: CASSAGTGDEKLFF. The DNA for the CDR3 is TGTGCCAGCAGTGCCGGGACAGGGGATGAAAAACTGTTTTTT. This chain links TRBV25-1 with TRBJ1-4, with 10 bases identical to TRBD1. Germline lookup yields CDR1 MGHDK and CDR2 SYGVNS. The CDR3 totals 14 residues. V was pared by 4 bases and J by 6 bases, with 2 bases of the junction left unmatched.

The chain's CDR3 is CASSQQGSSYEQYF. The CDR3 DNA follows: TGTGCCAGCAGCCAACAGGGTTCTTCCTACGAGCAGTACTTC. The chain recombines TRBV9 with TRBJ2-7, with a weak D call TRBD1 (6 bases). Germline V gene sequence: CDR1 SGDLS, CDR2 YYNGEE. This CDR3 has 14 amino acids. V was trimmed by 4 bases and J by 1 base, leaving 12 bases between them.

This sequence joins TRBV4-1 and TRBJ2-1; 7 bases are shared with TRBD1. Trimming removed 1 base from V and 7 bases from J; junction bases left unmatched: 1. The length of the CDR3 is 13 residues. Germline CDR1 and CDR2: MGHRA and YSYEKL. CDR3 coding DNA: TGCGCCAGCAGCCAAGGCAGGGGGAATGAGCAGTTCTTC. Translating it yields CASSQGRGNEQFF.

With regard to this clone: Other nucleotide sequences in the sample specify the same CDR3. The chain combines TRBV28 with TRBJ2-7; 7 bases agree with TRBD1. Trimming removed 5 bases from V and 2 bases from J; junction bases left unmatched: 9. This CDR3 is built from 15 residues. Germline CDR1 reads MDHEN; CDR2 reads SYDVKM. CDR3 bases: TGTGCCAGCAGTCCACCTGGACAGGCCGCCTACGAGCAGTACTTC. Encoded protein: CASSPPGQAAYEQYF.

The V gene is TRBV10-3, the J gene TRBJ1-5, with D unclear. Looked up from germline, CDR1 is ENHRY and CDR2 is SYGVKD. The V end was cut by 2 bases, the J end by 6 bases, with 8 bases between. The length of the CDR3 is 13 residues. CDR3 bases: TGTGCCATCAGTGAGGTGGGGATTCAGCCCCAGCATTTT. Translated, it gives CAISEVGIQPQHF.

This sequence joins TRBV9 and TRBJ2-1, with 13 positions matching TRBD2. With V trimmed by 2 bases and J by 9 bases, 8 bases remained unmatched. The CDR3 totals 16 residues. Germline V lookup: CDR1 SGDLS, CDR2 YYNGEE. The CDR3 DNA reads TGTGCCAGCAGCGTCCAGGGACTAGCGGGACCTGGTGAGCAGTTCTTC. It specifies CASSVQGLAGPGEQFF.

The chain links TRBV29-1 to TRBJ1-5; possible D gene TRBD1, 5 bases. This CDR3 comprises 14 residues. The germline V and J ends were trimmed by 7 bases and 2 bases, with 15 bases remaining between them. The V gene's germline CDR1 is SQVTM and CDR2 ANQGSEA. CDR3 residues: CSAQTPGGNQPQHF. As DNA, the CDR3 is TGCAGCGCCCAGACTCCGGGGGGCAATCAGCCCCAGCATTTT.

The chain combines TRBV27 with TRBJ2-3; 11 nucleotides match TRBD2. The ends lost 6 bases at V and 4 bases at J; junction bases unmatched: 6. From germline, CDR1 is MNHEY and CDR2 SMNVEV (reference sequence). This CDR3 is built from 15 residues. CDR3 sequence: CASSSIAGGADTQYF. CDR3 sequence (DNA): TGTGCCAGCAGCTCGATAGCGGGAGGGGCAGATACGCAGTATTTT.

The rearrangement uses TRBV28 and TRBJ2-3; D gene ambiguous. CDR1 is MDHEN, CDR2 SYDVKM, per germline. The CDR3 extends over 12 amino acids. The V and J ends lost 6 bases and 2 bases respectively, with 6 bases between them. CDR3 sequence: CASSLLTDTQYF. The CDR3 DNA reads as TGTGCCAGCAGCCTTCTCACAGATACGCAGTATTTT.

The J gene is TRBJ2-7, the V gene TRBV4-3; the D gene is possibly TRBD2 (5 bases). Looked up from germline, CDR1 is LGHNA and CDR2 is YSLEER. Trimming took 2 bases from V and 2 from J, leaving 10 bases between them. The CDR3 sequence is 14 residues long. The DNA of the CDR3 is TGCGCCAGCAGCCAACGGGAAGGTCCCTACGAGCAGTACTTC. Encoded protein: CASSQREGPYEQYF.

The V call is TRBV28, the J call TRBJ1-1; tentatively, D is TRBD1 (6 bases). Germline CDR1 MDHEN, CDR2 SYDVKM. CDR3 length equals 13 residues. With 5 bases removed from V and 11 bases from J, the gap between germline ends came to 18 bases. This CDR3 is CASSPNGGPGAFF. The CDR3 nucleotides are TGTGCCAGCAGTCCGAACGGGGGCCCCGGCGCTTTCTTT.

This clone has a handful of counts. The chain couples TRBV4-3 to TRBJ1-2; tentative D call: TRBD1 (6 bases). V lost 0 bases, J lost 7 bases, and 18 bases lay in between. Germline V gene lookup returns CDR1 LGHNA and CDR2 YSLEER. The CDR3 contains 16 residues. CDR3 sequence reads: CASSQDGGARGSGYTF. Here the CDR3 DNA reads TGCGCCAGCAGCCAAGATGGGGGGGCCAGAGGCTCTGGCTACACCTTC.